The 8 T cell receptor beta chains presented below share a single source sample, sequenced in a study of cytomegalovirus exposure and HLA in healthy donors. The PCR had 60 Vbeta and 13 Jbeta primers. Clones were sequenced by immunoSEQ multiplex PCR, and TCRdb holds only the in-frame ones, with some missing. The table includes 95,000 to 150,000 clones, around 82% detected once. Input material: PBMCs. Every receptor here comes from a female donor in good health and CMV-seronegative.

V usage is TRBV5-1 and J usage is TRBJ2-7; 7 nucleotides align to TRBD2. The CDR3 contains 15 residues. The ends lost 5 bases at V and 6 bases at J; junction bases unmatched: 14. Germline V gene data show CDR1 as SGHRS and CDR2 as YFSETQ. The CDR3 DNA reads as TGCGCCAGCAGGTTTGATCCGGGAGGCGGTGGCGAGCAGTACTTC. Protein product: CASRFDPGGGGEQYF.

This clone was recorded only once. The genes are TRBV1 and TRBJ1-2. TRBV1 corresponds to a pseudogene. The CDR3 contains 16 residues. The CDR3 coding sequence is TGCACCAGCAGCCAAGTGTCCGGGGGGCATGGCTATGGCTACACCTTC. It translates to CTSSQVSGGHGYGYTF.

The chain links TRBV28 to TRBJ1-2; 8 bases map to TRBD1. This CDR3 is built from 13 residues. Germline V lookup: CDR1 MDHEN, CDR2 SYDVKM. The junction had 5 bases not matched to a gene; V was cut back by 6 bases and J by 5 bases. CDR3 sequence (DNA): TGTGCCAGCAGGCGACAGGGGCCTTATGGCTACACCTTC. Its translation: CASRRQGPYGYTF.

The rearrangement links TRBV7-2 to TRBJ2-7, with 10 positions matching TRBD2. The CDR3 has 15 amino acids. The J segment lost 2 bases and the V segment lost 5 bases, leaving 6 bases of the junction unmatched. The germline gives CDR1 SGHTA, CDR2 FQGNSA. Written as DNA, the CDR3 is TGTGCCAGCAGCCAGACTAGCGGGCCAACCTACGAGCAGTACTTC. This sequence encodes CASSQTSGPTYEQYF.

The chain carries TRBV5-1 and TRBJ2-4, with a weak D call TRBD2 (5 bases). Deletions cut 4 bases from V and 9 bases from J, with 14 bases between. The germline V gene has CDR1 SGHRS and CDR2 YFSETQ. This CDR3 comprises 13 residues. This CDR3 reads CASSRNTLGIQYF. Here the CDR3 DNA reads TGCGCCAGCAGCAGGAATACACTAGGCATTCAGTACTTC.

The chain uses TRBV28 and TRBJ1-1; TRBD1 matches 7 bases. The CDR3 has 12 residues. In germline, CDR1 is MDHEN, CDR2 SYDVKM. V gave up 6 bases and J gave up 11 bases; unmatched junction bases: 9. CDR3 in amino acids: CASSSVPGQAFF. The CDR3 bases are TGTGCCAGCAGCTCAGTGCCGGGACAGGCTTTCTTT.

This clone was counted between two and nine times. This rearrangement joins TRBV7-9 to TRBJ1-4, with D perhaps matching TRBD1 (6 bases). The CDR3 has 17 amino acids. CDR1 is SEHNR, CDR2 FQNEAQ, per germline (reference sequence). V was trimmed by 2 bases and J by 3 bases, leaving 16 bases between them. The CDR3 DNA reads TGTGCCAGCAGCTTACAGGGGAAGCTCAGTTCTAATGAAAAACTGTTTTTT. Translating it yields CASSLQGKLSSNEKLFF.

A single count supports this clone. This sequence joins TRBV4-2 and TRBJ2-3; possible D gene TRBD1, 9 bases. Per germline, CDR1 LGHNA and CDR2 YNFKEQ. CDR3 size: 17 residues. V was clipped by 3 bases and J by 2 bases, with 18 bases between them. The CDR3 DNA reads as TGTGCCAGCAGCCAGCATAGCGGGACAGGGAACACAGATACGCAGTATTTT. It codes for CASSQHSGTGNTDTQYF.